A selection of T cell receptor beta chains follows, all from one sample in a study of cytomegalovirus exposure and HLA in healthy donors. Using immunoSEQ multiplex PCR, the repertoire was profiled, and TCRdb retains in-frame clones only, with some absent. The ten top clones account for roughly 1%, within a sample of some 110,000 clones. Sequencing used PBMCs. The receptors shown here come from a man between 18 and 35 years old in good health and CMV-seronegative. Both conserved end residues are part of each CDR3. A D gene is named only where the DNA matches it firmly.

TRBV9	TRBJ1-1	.	CASSVGGQERRNTEAFF	TGTGCCAGCAGCGTAGGGGGGCAGGAGCGGAGGAACACTGAAGCTTTCTTT
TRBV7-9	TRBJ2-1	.	CATATGNEQFF	TGTGCCACCGCGACTGGGAATGAGCAGTTCTTC
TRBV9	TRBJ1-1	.	CASSQSAGWGTEAFF	TGTGCCAGCAGCCAAAGTGCGGGGTGGGGCACTGAAGCTTTCTTT
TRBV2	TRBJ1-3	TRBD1	CASSSFGQGGDTIYF	TGTGCCAGCAGTTCTTTCGGACAGGGGGGGGACACCATATATTTT
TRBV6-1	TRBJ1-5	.	CASSEAQIYSNQPQHF	TGTGCCAGCAGTGAAGCCCAGATTTATAGCAATCAGCCCCAGCATTTT
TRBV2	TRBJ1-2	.	CASGGGGRGYTF	TGTGCCAGCGGAGGGGGGGGTCGTGGCTACACCTTC
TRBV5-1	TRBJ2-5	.	CASSIPGLQETQYF	TGCGCCAGCAGCATACCGGGTCTCCAAGAGACCCAGTACTTC
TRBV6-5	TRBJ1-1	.	CASSPRGGGTEAFF	TGTGCCAGCAGTCCCAGGGGCGGGGGCACTGAAGCTTTCTTT
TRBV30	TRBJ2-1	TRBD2	CAWSLAGGLDEQFF	TGTGCCTGGAGTCTAGCGGGAGGGTTGGATGAGCAGTTCTTC
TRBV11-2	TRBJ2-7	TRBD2	CASSLDLTSGRYEQYF	TGTGCCAGCAGCTTAGATCTGACTAGCGGGAGGTACGAGCAGTACTTC
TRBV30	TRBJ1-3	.	CAWGARDTIYF	TGTGCCTGGGGGGCCAGGGACACCATATATTTT
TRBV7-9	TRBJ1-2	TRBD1	CASRPINRGRGDGYTF	TGTGCCAGCAGGCCAATCAACAGGGGGCGCGGGGATGGCTACACCTTC
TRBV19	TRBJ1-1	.	CASRTQTLLGDTEAFF	TGTGCCAGTCGAACACAAACGCTACTCGGGGACACTGAAGCTTTCTTT
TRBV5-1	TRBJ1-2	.	CASSGVISGNYGYTF	TGCGCCAGCAGCGGAGTAATAAGCGGTAACTATGGCTACACCTTC
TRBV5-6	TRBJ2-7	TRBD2	CASSWGLAGGEQYF	TGTGCCAGCAGCTGGGGACTAGCGGGAGGCGAGCAGTACTTC
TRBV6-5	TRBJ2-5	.	CASSQGQETQYF	TGTGCCAGCAGCCAGGGGCAAGAGACCCAGTACTTC
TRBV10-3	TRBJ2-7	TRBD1	CAISEGQGGEQYF	TGTGCCATCAGTGAGGGACAGGGCGGCGAGCAGTACTTC
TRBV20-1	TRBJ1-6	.	CSAREFELLHF	TGCAGTGCTAGAGAGTTTGAGCTCCTCCACTTT
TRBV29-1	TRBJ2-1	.	CSVDRSTSYNEQFF	TGCAGCGTAGACAGGTCAACCTCCTACAATGAGCAGTTCTTC
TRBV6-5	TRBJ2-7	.	CASSYSGFLSEQYF	TGTGCCAGCAGTTATTCAGGGTTCTTGAGCGAGCAGTACTTC
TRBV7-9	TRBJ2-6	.	CASSLSSGANVLTF	TGTGCCAGCAGCTTATCTTCTGGGGCCAACGTCCTGACTTTC
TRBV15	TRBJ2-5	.	CATSRGVAGEGETQYF	TGTGCCACCAGCAGAGGAGTTGCAGGGGAGGGGGAGACCCAGTACTTC
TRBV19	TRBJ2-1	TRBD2	CASSIAGGPYNEQFF	TGTGCCAGTAGTATAGCGGGAGGGCCCTACAATGAGCAGTTCTTC
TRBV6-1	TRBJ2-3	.	CASSEGAGKSTDTQYF	TGTGCCAGCAGTGAAGGGGCCGGAAAAAGCACAGATACGCAGTATTTT
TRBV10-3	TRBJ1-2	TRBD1	CAINGQGSNGYTF	TGTGCCATCAATGGACAGGGAAGTAACGGCTACACCTTC
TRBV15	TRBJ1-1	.	CATSGRQTNTEAFF	TGTGCCACCAGCGGAAGACAGACGAACACTGAAGCTTTCTTT